The 32 T cell receptor beta chains listed next were all sequenced from one sample in a study of regulatory T cells in long-lasting Graves disease. Building the TCR beta libraries relied on iRepertoire HTBI primers, and CDR3 regions underwent Arm-PCR. TCRdb passed the multiplex PCR reads through MiXCR, listing each CDR3 protein once. The sample holds some 250,000 distinct CDR3 sequences; roughly 21% are singletons and the top ten take 11% to 15%. The sample's time point: newly diagnosed GD, antithyroid drugs for less than 3 months. There was RNA extracted from PBMCs, and the TCR library was made from it. This specimen consisted of peripheral blood mononuclear cells (PBMCs), obtained at new diagnosis, from a patient treated with antithyroid drugs. The receptors shown here come from a female donor with Graves disease.

This clonotype was observed many times. The rearrangement uses TRBV2 and TRBJ2-6; tentatively, D is TRBD1 (5 bases). Trimming removed 6 bases at V and 1 base at J, with 10 bases between. Germline assignment: CDR1 SNHLY and CDR2 FYNNEI. The CDR3 contains 15 residues. Here the CDR3 DNA reads TGTGCCAGCAGACCCGACAGTTCTGGGGCCAACGTCCTGACTTTC. Translation gives CASRPDSSGANVLTF.

This clonotype was seen ten or more times. The chain is built from TRBV12-3 or TRBV12-4 and TRBJ2-7, with a tentative D call TRBD2 (7 bases). CDR3 length: 15 amino acids. V was trimmed by 7 bases and J by 2 bases, leaving 18 bases between them. The CDR3 is CASTTIGGAAYEQYF. CDR3 in DNA: TGTGCCAGCACCACCATAGGGGGGGCGGCCTACGAGCAGTACTTC.

This clonotype was observed at least ten times. The chain is built from TRBV20-1 and TRBJ2-1, with a weak D call TRBD2 (6 bases). Trimming removed 2 bases at V and 6 bases at J, with 17 bases between. The CDR3 spans 15 residues. Germline V gives CDR1 DFQATT, CDR2 SNEGSKA (reference sequence). As DNA, the CDR3 is TGCAGTGCTAGACTTAGGGGACTCCCGGGCAATGAGCAGTTCTTC. Residues: CSARLRGLPGNEQFF.

The V and J genes are TRBV6-5 and TRBJ2-1; D is unresolved. The V gene lost 2 bases and the J gene lost 8 bases, with 4 bases spanning the gap. The CDR3 covers 11 residues. From germline, CDR1 is MNHEY and CDR2 SVGAGI. The CDR3 protein is CASSYVDEQFF. For the CDR3, the DNA is TGTGCCAGCAGTTACGTGGATGAGCAGTTCTTC.

The table lists this clonotype with a few counts. CDR3 sequence: CASGRRGGYTF. The CDR3 DNA is TGTGCCAGCGGGCGCCGAGGAGGCTACACCTTC. The genes are TRBV6-1 and TRBJ1-2; D not certain. Germline lookup yields CDR1 MNHNS and CDR2 SASEGT. Between the trimmed V and J ends, which lost 8 bases and 8 bases, there was a span of 12 bases. CDR3 length: 11 residues.

This clonotype was recorded at least ten times. This chain links TRBV12-3 or TRBV12-4 with TRBJ2-4; D uncertain. The CDR3 runs to 12 residues. V dropped 6 bases and J dropped 5 bases, with 8 bases sitting between them. The DNA of the CDR3 is TGTGCCAGCAGACAGCGTCAAAACATTCAGTACTTC. It codes for CASRQRQNIQYF.

V is TRBV10-3 and J is TRBJ2-1; a weak D match, TRBD2 (6 bases). V shed 6 bases and J shed 9 bases, with 15 bases lying between them. Per the germline V gene, CDR1 is ENHRY and CDR2 is SYGVKD. The CDR3 loop spans 13 amino acids. The CDR3 nucleotides read TGTGCCATCAGGGGAGGAGGGAAAGGTGAGCAGTTCTTC. Translation: CAIRGGGKGEQFF.

This clonotype was detected ten times or more. J is TRBJ2-1 and V is TRBV11-3, with a possible D match to TRBD1 (6 bases). Germline values: CDR1 SGHNT, CDR2 YENEEA. The CDR3 consists of 14 residues. Trimming stripped 4 bases from V and 6 bases from J, with 13 bases between. The CDR3 sequence: CASSSSGQINEQFF. CDR3 sequence (DNA): TGTGCCAGCAGCTCCTCCGGACAGATCAATGAGCAGTTCTTC.

This clonotype showed up many times. V and J are TRBV9 and TRBJ2-2; D remains ambiguous. Germline-derived CDR1 and CDR2 are SGDLS and YYNGEE. Trimming removed 1 base at V and 6 bases at J, with 10 bases between. The CDR3 sequence is 14 residues long. This CDR3 is CASSVWGDPGELFF. The CDR3 nucleotides read TGTGCCAGCAGCGTATGGGGTGATCCCGGGGAGCTGTTTTTT.

The V and J genes are TRBV11-2 and TRBJ2-1; tentatively, D is TRBD2 (11 bases). The CDR3 is 18 residues long. Deletions cut 3 bases from V and 8 bases from J, with 26 bases between. Germline loops: CDR1 SGHAT, CDR2 FQNNGV. The DNA for the CDR3 is TGTGCCAGCAGCTTCTTAGCGGGGGGGACAGGGGAATTTGATGAGCAGTTCTTC. Amino acid sequence: CASSFLAGGTGEFDEQFF.

This clonotype was recorded many times. The J gene is TRBJ1-1, the V gene TRBV20-1; D uncertain. The CDR3 extends over 14 amino acids. CDR1 is DFQATT, CDR2 SNEGSKA, per germline (reference sequence). V was shortened by 0 bases and J by 2 bases, with 10 bases between the two germline ends. In DNA, the CDR3 is TGCAGTGCTAGAGACCACAGAAGTAACACTGAAGCTTTCTTT. It translates to CSARDHRSNTEAFF.

Many counts were recorded for this clonotype. The chain carries TRBV20-1 and TRBJ2-1, with 8 bases fitting TRBD2. Unmatched junction bases numbered 14, after V lost 5 bases and J lost 8 bases. The CDR3 runs to 15 residues. Germline CDR1 is DFQATT and CDR2 is SNEGSKA (reference sequence). CDR3 sequence reads: CSAPGLVIKGDEQFF. The CDR3 DNA sequence: TGCAGTGCTCCGGGACTAGTGATCAAAGGGGATGAGCAGTTCTTC.

The chain is built from TRBV18 and TRBJ1-1; 9 bases map to TRBD1. CDR1 KGHSH and CDR2 LQKENI come from the germline V gene. The CDR3 covers 13 residues. V lost 5 bases and J lost 7; bases outside the gene matches: 5. The CDR3 sequence: CASSSGQGGEAFF. The CDR3 nucleotides read TGTGCCAGCTCATCGGGACAGGGTGGTGAAGCTTTCTTT.

This clonotype has at least ten counts. The CDR3 is CASSSGQGYNYGYTF. The CDR3 DNA sequence: TGCGCCAGCAGCTCTGGACAGGGGTATAACTATGGCTACACCTTC. This chain uses TRBV5-1 with TRBJ1-2; 9 nucleotides agree with TRBD1. With V trimmed by 3 bases and J by 1 base, 4 bases remained unmatched. This CDR3 spans 15 amino acids. Germline CDR1 and CDR2: SGHRS and YFSETQ.

This clonotype was recorded at least ten times. The chain recombines TRBV4-1 with TRBJ1-1, with D uncertain. Germline V lookup: CDR1 MGHRA, CDR2 YSYEKL. The CDR3 has 15 residues. V lost 1 base, J lost 0 bases, and 9 bases lay in between. The CDR3 nucleotides read TGCGCCAGCAGCCAAGCGCCCGGTGTGAACACTGAAGCTTTCTTT. Residues: CASSQAPGVNTEAFF.

Only a few counts were recorded for this clonotype. V and J are TRBV19 and TRBJ2-2; D assignment may be TRBD1 or TRBD2 (6 bases each). The germline V gene has CDR1 LNHDA and CDR2 SQIVND (reference sequence). The CDR3 has 16 amino acids. V dropped 3 bases and J dropped 0 bases, with 11 bases sitting between them. This CDR3 is CASSIGGGANTGELFF. The DNA for the CDR3 is TGTGCCAGTAGTATCGGGGGCGGAGCGAACACCGGGGAGCTGTTTTTT.

At least ten counts were recorded for this clonotype. DNA of the CDR3: TGTGCCAGCTCACCACAGGGCCCCAAAAACTATGGCTACACCTTC. Protein sequence: CASSPQGPKNYGYTF. The rearrangement uses TRBV18 and TRBJ1-2; D is ambiguous. Germline lookup yields CDR1 KGHSH and CDR2 LQKENI. The CDR3 is made up of 15 amino acids. Trimming pared 1 base from V and 2 bases from J, leaving 11 bases between. The whole variable domain, remainder taken from reference TRBV18 and TRBJ1-2, is NAGVMQNPRHLVRRRGQEARLRCSPMKGHSHVYWYRQLPEEGLKFMVYLQKENIIDESGMPKERFSAEFPKEGPSILRIQQVVRGDSAAYFCASSPQGPKNYGYTFGSGTRLTVV.

The J gene is TRBJ2-1, the V gene TRBV2, with D perhaps being TRBD1 or TRBD2 (5 bases each). From germline, CDR1 is SNHLY and CDR2 FYNNEI. V lost 8 bases and J lost 9, with 17 bases in between. The CDR3 is 13 amino acids. In nucleotides, the CDR3 is TGTGCCAGCGGGGCTAGCCTAACCACTGAGCAGTTCTTC. Translation gives CASGASLTTEQFF.

The genes are TRBV28 and TRBJ1-6; 10 nucleotides match TRBD1. The CDR3 covers 15 residues. The V gene's germline CDR1 is MDHEN and CDR2 SYDVKM. The junction had 9 bases not matched to a gene; V was cut back by 7 bases and J by 9 bases. CDR3 amino acids: CASITVGQGRSPLHF. The CDR3 nucleotides read TGTGCCAGCATTACGGTGGGACAGGGGCGTTCACCCCTCCACTTT.

Worth noting for this clonotype: This may come from a read error, since a much larger clone is one base off. The rearrangement links TRBV9 to TRBJ2-7; no clear D gene. Germline loops: CDR1 SGDLS, CDR2 YYNGEE. The CDR3 runs to 15 residues. The CDR3 DNA follows: TGTGCCAGCCGCGTGGGATACGGGTGGTCCTACGAGCAGTACTTC. Residues: CASRVGYGWSYEQYF. The full variable domain, rest sourced from reference TRBV9 and TRBJ2-7, is DSGVTQTPKHLITATGQRVTLRCSPRSGDLSVYWYQQSLDQGLQFLIQYYNGEERAKGNILERFSAQQFPDLHSELNLSSLELGDSALYFCASRVGYGWSYEQYFGPGTRLTVT.

This clonotype came up many times. The chain uses TRBV3-1 and TRBJ1-4; 8 nucleotides match TRBD1. This CDR3 comprises 15 residues. Germline loops: CDR1 LGHDT, CDR2 YNNKEL (reference sequence). J was trimmed by 7 bases and V by 5 bases; bases with no gene match: 9. The CDR3 nucleotides are TGTGCCAGCAGCACCCGGACAGGGTCGGGTGAAAAACTGTTTTTT. This sequence encodes CASSTRTGSGEKLFF.

This clonotype came up many times. The V and J genes are TRBV12-3 or TRBV12-4 and TRBJ1-6; weak D call: TRBD1 (6 bases). V shed 7 bases and J shed 7 bases, with 23 bases lying between them. CDR3 length equals 17 residues. CDR3: CASTLGWGALENSPLHF. The CDR3 DNA sequence: TGTGCCAGCACCCTTGGGTGGGGGGCCTTGGAGAATTCACCCCTCCACTTT.

There are many counts of this clonotype. DNA for the CDR3: TGTGCCAGCAGCTCCCCCAGCGGCACCTCGTACAATGAGCAGTTCTTC. Translating gives CASSSPSGTSYNEQFF. J is TRBJ2-1 and V is TRBV7-9, with D maybe TRBD2 (5 bases). The ends were cut back, 4 bases at V and 4 bases at J, with 17 bases in the middle. Germline CDR1 is SEHNR and CDR2 is FQNEAQ (reference sequence). The length of the CDR3 is 16 residues.

There are a few counts of this clonotype. This sequence joins TRBV19 and TRBJ2-1; the match to TRBD2 covers 13 bases. This CDR3 comprises 15 residues. Per the germline V gene, CDR1 is LNHDA and CDR2 is SQIVND (reference sequence). The V gene end was trimmed by 7 bases and the J gene end by 5 bases; junction bases not matched to a gene: 5. The CDR3 nucleotides are TGTGCCAGTACCGAGGGACTAGCGGGGAACAATGAGCAGTTCTTC. Protein sequence: CASTEGLAGNNEQFF.

This clonotype was seen ten or more times. This chain uses TRBV18 with TRBJ2-1, with 7 nucleotides matching TRBD2. The CDR3 runs to 15 residues. Germline lookup yields CDR1 KGHSH and CDR2 LQKENI. J gave up 5 bases and V 4 bases, and 8 bases lay outside the gene matches. The CDR3 region is CASSRQLAADNEQFF. The DNA for the CDR3 is TGTGCCAGCTCACGCCAGCTAGCGGCTGACAATGAGCAGTTCTTC.

This clonotype has at least ten counts. The chain carries TRBV20-1 and TRBJ1-2; the match to TRBD1 covers 9 bases. Trimming cost V 3 bases and J 4 bases; bases outside gene matches: 3. CDR1 is DFQATT, CDR2 SNEGSKA, per germline (reference sequence). The CDR3 spans 13 residues. CDR3 nucleotide sequence: TGCAGTGCTAGTGAGGACAGGGGCTATGGCTACACCTTC. This translates into CSASEDRGYGYTF.

In its sample, this clonotype was seen many times. V gene TRBV6-2 or TRBV6-3 combines with J gene TRBJ2-3, with D unclear. V lost 2 bases and J lost 11, with 14 bases in between. The CDR3 length is 13 residues. Germline V gene data show CDR1 as MNHEY and CDR2 as SVGEGT. As DNA, the CDR3 is TGTGCCAGCAGTTACAATCGGCCTCGGCAGCAGTATTTT. It yields the protein CASSYNRPRQQYF.

Regarding this clonotype: It differs at one base from a far larger clone, so likely a read error. The V gene is TRBV11-3, the J gene TRBJ2-1; D unclear. There are 15 residues in the CDR3. Germline assignment: CDR1 SGHNT and CDR2 YENEEA. CDR3 in amino acids: CVSSLQWDSYNEQFF. CDR3 DNA: TGTGTCAGCAGCCTCCAATGGGACTCCTACAATGAGCAGTTCTTC.

This clonotype showed up many times. The chain couples TRBV5-1 to TRBJ2-7; D gene unclear. The CDR3 runs 13 residues. V was pared by 0 bases and J by 8 bases, with 12 bases between. Germline V gives CDR1 SGHRS, CDR2 YFSETQ. In DNA form, the CDR3 reads TGCGCCAGCAGCTTGGGTTCTGGGAATCAGCAGTACTTC. Translated, it gives CASSLGSGNQQYF.

This clonotype has ten or more counts. The chain carries TRBV6-2 or TRBV6-3 and TRBJ2-7, with 14 bases identical to TRBD2. V lost 8 bases and J lost 4; bases outside the gene matches: 10. Per germline, CDR1 MNHEY and CDR2 SVGEGT. This CDR3 is built from 16 residues. For the CDR3, the DNA is TGTGCCAGCCGACCTAGCGGGACTAGCGGGAGATACGAGCAGTACTTC. Translating it yields CASRPSGTSGRYEQYF.

This clonotype was seen ten or more times. The V gene is TRBV7-9, the J gene TRBJ2-2, with D tentatively TRBD2 (6 bases). The CDR3 totals 16 residues. The V gene lost 1 base and the J gene lost 3 bases, with 12 bases spanning the gap. Germline CDR1 SEHNR, CDR2 FQNEAQ (reference sequence). The CDR3 loop reads CASSLGWRGDTGELFF. CDR3 in DNA: TGTGCCAGCAGCTTAGGATGGCGGGGAGACACCGGGGAGCTGTTTTTT.

The gene calls are TRBV7-2 and TRBJ2-7; 10 nucleotides agree with TRBD1. Germline V gene lookup returns CDR1 SGHTA and CDR2 FQGNSA. This CDR3 contains 14 residues. The V segment lost 3 bases and the J segment 5 bases; nucleotides outside the gene matches: 4. CDR3 in DNA: TGTGCCAGCAGCTTTAAGACAGGGGGCGACGAGCAGTACTTC. Its protein is CASSFKTGGDEQYF.